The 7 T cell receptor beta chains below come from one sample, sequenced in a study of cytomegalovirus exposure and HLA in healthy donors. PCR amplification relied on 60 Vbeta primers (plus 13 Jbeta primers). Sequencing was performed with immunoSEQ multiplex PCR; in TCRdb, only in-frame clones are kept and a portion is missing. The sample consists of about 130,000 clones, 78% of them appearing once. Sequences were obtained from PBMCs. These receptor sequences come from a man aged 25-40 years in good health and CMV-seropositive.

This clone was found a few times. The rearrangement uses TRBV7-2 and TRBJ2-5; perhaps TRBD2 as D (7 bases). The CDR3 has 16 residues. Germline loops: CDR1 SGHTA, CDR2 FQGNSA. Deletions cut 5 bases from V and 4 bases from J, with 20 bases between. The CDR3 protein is CASSPQSGGPLETQYF. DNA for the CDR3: TGTGCCAGCAGCCCCCAGTCGGGGGGCCCGTTAGAGACCCAGTACTTC.

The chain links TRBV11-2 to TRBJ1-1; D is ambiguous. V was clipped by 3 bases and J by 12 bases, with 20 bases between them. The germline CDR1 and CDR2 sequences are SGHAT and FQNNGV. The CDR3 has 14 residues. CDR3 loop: CASSLYRGRNGTFF. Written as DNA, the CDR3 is TGTGCCAGCAGCTTGTACCGCGGACGTAACGGGACTTTCTTT. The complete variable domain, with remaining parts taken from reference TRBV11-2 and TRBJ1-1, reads EAGVAQSPRYKIIEKRQSVAFWCNPISGHATLYWYQQILGQGPKLLIQFQNNGVVDDSQLPKDRFSAERLKGVDSTLKIQPAKLEDSAVYLCASSLYRGRNGTFFGQGTRLTVV.

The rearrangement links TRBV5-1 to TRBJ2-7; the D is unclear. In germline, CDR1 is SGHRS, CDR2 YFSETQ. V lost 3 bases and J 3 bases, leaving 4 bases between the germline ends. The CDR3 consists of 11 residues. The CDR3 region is CASSSDYEQYF. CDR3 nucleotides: TGCGCCAGCAGCTCAGACTACGAGCAGTACTTC.

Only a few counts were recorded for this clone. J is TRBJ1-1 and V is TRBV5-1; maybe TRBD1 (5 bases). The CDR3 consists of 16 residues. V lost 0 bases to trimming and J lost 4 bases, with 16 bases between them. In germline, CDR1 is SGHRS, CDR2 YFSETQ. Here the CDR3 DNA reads TGCGCCAGCAGCTTGGAAACCCGGGGGGTTTTCACTGAAGCTTTCTTT. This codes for CASSLETRGVFTEAFF. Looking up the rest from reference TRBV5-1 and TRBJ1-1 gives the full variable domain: KAGVTQTPRYLIKTRGQQVTLSCSPISGHRSVSWYQQTPGQGLQFLFEYFSETQRNKGNFPGRFSGRQFSNSRSEMNVSTLELGDSALYLCASSLETRGVFTEAFFGQGTRLTVV.

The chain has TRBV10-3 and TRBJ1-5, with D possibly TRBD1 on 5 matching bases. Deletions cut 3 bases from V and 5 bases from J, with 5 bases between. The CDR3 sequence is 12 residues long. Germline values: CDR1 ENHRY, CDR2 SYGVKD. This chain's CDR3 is CAISEGDQPQHF. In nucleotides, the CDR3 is TGTGCCATCAGTGAAGGGGATCAGCCCCAGCATTTT.

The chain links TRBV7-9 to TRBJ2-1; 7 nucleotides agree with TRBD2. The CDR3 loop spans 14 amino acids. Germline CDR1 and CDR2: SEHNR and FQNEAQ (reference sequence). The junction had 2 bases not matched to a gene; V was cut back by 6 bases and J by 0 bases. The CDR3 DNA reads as TGTGCCAGCAGTGGCGGGGGCTCCTACAATGAGCAGTTCTTC. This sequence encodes CASSGGGSYNEQFF.

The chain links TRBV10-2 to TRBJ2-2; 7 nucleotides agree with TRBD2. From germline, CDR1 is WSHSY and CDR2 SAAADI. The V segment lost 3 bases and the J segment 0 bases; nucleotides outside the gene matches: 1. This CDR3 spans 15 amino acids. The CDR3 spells CASSEAGSNTGELFF. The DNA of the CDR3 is TGCGCCAGCAGTGAAGCGGGATCGAACACCGGGGAGCTGTTTTTT.